One T cell receptor (beta chain) is described in this entry. Trimming took 7 bases from V and 0 from J; bases not matched to a gene: 8. CDR3 size: 16 residues. Germline V gene lookup returns CDR1 LNHDA and CDR2 SQIVND (reference sequence). This sample is drawn from a study of blood T cell repertoires in COVID-19. This table comes from immunoSEQ multiplex PCR, and its TCRdb copy is limited to in-frame clones, with some not included. The sample consists of a few hundred thousand clones, roughly 89% of them appearing once. The chain recombines TRBV19 with TRBJ1-1; TRBD1 agrees at 10 bases. The sequenced sample was PBMCs or T cells enriched from blood (not recorded which). The receptor's source is a man aged 30 to 39 who had been exposed to COVID-19. The CDR3 DNA follows: TGTGCCAGTACCTTGGACAGGGGGGGAATGAACACTGAAGCTTTCTTT. As protein: CASTLDRGGMNTEAFF.